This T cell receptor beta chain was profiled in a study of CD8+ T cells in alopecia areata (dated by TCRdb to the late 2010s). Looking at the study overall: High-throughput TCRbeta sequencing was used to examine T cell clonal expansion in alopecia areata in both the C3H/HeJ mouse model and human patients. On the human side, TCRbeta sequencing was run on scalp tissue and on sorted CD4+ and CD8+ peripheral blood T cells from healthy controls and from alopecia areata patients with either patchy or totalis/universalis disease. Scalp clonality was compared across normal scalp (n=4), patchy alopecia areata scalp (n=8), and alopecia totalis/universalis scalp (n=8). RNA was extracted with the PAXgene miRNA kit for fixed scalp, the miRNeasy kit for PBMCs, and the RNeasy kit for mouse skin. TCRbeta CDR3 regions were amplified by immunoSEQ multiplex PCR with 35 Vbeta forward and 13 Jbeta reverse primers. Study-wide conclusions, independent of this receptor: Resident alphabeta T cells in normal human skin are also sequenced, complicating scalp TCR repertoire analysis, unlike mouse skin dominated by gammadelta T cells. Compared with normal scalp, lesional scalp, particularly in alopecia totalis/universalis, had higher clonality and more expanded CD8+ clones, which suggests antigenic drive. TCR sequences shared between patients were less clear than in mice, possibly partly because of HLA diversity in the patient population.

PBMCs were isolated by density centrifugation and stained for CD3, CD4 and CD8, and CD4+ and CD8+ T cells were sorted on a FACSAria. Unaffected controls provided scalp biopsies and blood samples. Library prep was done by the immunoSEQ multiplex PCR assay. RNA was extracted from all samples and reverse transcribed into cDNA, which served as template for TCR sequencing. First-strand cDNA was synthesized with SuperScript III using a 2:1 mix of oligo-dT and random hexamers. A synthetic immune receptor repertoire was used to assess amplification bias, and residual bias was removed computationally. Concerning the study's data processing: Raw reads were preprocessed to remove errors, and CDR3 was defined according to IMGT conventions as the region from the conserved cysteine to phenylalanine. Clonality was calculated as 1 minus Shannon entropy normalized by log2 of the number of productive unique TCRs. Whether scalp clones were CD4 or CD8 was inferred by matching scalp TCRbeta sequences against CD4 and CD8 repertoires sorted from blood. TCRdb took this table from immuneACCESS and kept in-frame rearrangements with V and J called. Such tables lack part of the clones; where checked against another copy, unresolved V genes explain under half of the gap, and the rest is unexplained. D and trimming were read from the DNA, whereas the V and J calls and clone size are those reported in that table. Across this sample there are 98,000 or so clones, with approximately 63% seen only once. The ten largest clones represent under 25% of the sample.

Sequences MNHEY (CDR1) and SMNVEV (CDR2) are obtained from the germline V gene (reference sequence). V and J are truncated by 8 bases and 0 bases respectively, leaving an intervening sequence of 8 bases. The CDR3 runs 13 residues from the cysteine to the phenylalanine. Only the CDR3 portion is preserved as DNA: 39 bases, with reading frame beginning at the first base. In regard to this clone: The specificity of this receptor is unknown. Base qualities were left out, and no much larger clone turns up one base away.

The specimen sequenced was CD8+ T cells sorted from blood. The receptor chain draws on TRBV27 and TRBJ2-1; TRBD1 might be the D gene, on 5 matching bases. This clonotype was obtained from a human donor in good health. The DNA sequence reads TGTGCCAGCGGGGCGTACTCCTACAATGAGCAGTTCTTC. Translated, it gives CASGAYSYNEQFF.